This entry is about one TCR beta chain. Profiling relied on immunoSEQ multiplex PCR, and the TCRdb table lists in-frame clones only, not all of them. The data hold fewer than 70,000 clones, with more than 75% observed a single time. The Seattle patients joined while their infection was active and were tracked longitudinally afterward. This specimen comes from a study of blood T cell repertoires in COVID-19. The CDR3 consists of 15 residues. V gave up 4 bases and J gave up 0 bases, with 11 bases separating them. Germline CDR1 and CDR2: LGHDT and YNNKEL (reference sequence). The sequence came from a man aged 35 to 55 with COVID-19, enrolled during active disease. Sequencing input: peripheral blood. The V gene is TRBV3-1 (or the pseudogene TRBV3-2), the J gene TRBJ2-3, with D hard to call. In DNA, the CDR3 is TGTGCCAGCAGCCTCGACTTGACTAGCACAGATACGCAGTATTTT. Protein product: CASSLDLTSTDTQYF.